The 30 T cell receptor beta chains below all came from one sample that was sequenced in a study of shared clonotypes between healthy human individuals. The method was immunoSEQ multiplex PCR; TCRdb's version includes in-frame clones alone and lacks a portion of them. This table holds 2 million to 2.5 million clones, around 92% found once. Sequenced input: naive CD4+ T cells from PBMCs. Subset denoted: CD45RA+ positively selected. These receptors were obtained from a man younger than 35 in good health. Some clones in this sample may be carry-over from other donors' samples.

The V gene is TRBV29-1, the J gene TRBJ2-7, with a tentative D call TRBD1 (5 bases). The V gene's germline CDR1 is SQVTM and CDR2 ANQGSEA. V was trimmed by 6 bases and J by 6 bases, leaving 15 bases between them. The CDR3 runs to 12 residues. CDR3 sequence: CSVGREGVEQYF. The CDR3, as DNA: TGCAGCGTGGGAAGAGAAGGGGTCGAGCAGTACTTC.

The V call is TRBV11-2, the J call TRBJ2-7; no clear D. Per the germline V gene, CDR1 is SGHAT and CDR2 is FQNNGV. Between the trimmed V and J ends, which lost 8 bases and 3 bases, there was a span of 11 bases. CDR3 length: 12 residues. This CDR3 reads CASGIGYYEQYF. The DNA of the CDR3 is TGTGCCAGCGGGATAGGCTACTACGAGCAGTACTTC. The entire variable domain, with the rest obtained from reference TRBV11-2 and TRBJ2-7, is as follows: EAGVAQSPRYKIIEKRQSVAFWCNPISGHATLYWYQQILGQGPKLLIQFQNNGVVDDSQLPKDRFSAERLKGVDSTLKIQPAKLEDSAVYLCASGIGYYEQYFGPGTRLTVT.

In this sample, this clone turned up once. The chain carries TRBV9 and TRBJ2-5; D gene uncertain. There are 13 residues in the CDR3. Germline V CDR1 and CDR2: SGDLS, YYNGEE. V lost 1 base and J 3 bases, leaving 7 bases between the germline ends. CDR3 in DNA: TGTGCCAGCAGCGTACGTCTGGAAGAGACCCAGTACTTC. Residues: CASSVRLEETQYF. The full variable domain, rest sourced from reference TRBV9 and TRBJ2-5, is DSGVTQTPKHLITATGQRVTLRCSPRSGDLSVYWYQQSLDQGLQFLIQYYNGEERAKGNILERFSAQQFPDLHSELNLSSLELGDSALYFCASSVRLEETQYFGPGTRLLVL.

In nucleotides, the CDR3 is TGTGCCAGCAGTGACCCCAACGGCCTACGCGAGACCCAGTACTTC. Protein: CASSDPNGLRETQYF. J is TRBJ2-5 and V is TRBV6-4; D ambiguous. Germline V gene data show CDR1 as MRHNA and CDR2 as SNTAGT. CDR3 size: 15 residues. V lost 2 bases to trimming and J lost 5 bases, with 15 bases between them.

The V gene is TRBV10-3, the J gene TRBJ2-7; the match to TRBD1 covers 9 bases. The V segment lost 4 bases and the J segment 4 bases; nucleotides outside the gene matches: 5. The CDR3 contains 14 residues. In germline, CDR1 is ENHRY, CDR2 SYGVKD. Written as DNA, the CDR3 is TGTGCCATCAGTGTAATCGGACAGGGGTACGAGCAGTACTTC. Translating it yields CAISVIGQGYEQYF.

This clone was picked up a small number of times. This chain connects TRBV5-1 to TRBJ1-1; D might be TRBD1 (5 bases). With 0 bases removed from V and 11 bases from J, the gap between germline ends came to 20 bases. CDR3 size: 15 residues. Germline CDR1 is SGHRS and CDR2 is YFSETQ. In nucleotides, the CDR3 is TGCGCCAGCAGCTTGGGGATGGTCGGGGGAAGCGATGCTTTCTTT. Residues: CASSLGMVGGSDAFF.

The genes are TRBV6-6 and TRBJ2-1, with TRBD2 matching over 9 bases. After removal of 2 bases from V and 8 bases from J, the junction contained 7 bases not matched to a gene. Germline V gives CDR1 MNHNY, CDR2 SVGAGI (reference sequence). The length of the CDR3 is 15 residues. The CDR3 DNA reads TGTGCCAGCAGTTACCCCTGGACTAGCGCTTATGAGCAGTTCTTC. It translates to CASSYPWTSAYEQFF.

This rearrangement joins TRBV28 to TRBJ1-5, with D unresolved. CDR1 MDHEN and CDR2 SYDVKM come from the germline V gene. The germline V and J ends were trimmed by 3 bases and 2 bases, with 14 bases remaining between them. This CDR3 spans 16 amino acids. The CDR3 spells CASSFDSGRGNQPQHF. The CDR3 coding sequence is TGTGCCAGCAGTTTTGACTCAGGTAGGGGCAATCAGCCCCAGCATTTT.

The chain uses TRBV5-1 and TRBJ2-3; 8 positions agree with TRBD2. This CDR3 contains 16 residues. The V gene end was trimmed by 4 bases and the J gene end by 2 bases; junction bases not matched to a gene: 9. Germline loops: CDR1 SGHRS, CDR2 YFSETQ. Written as DNA, the CDR3 is TGCGCCAGCAGCCCCCGAACTAGCGGCTACACAGATACGCAGTATTTT. Its translation: CASSPRTSGYTDTQYF.

The CDR3 loop reads CASSLDGAHSYNEQFF. CDR3 bases: TGCGCCAGCAGCTTGGACGGGGCGCATTCCTACAATGAGCAGTTCTTC. The genes are TRBV5-1 and TRBJ2-1, with D perhaps matching TRBD1 or TRBD2 (5 bases each). From germline, CDR1 is SGHRS and CDR2 YFSETQ. Trimming took off 0 bases at V and 1 base at J, with 11 bases between the two ends. This CDR3 region has 16 residues.

This clone was observed a handful of times. J is TRBJ2-3 and V is TRBV7-9; D may match TRBD1 or TRBD2 (6 bases each). Germline CDR1 SEHNR, CDR2 FQNEAQ (reference sequence). This CDR3 is built from 14 residues. V was trimmed by 3 bases and J by 5 bases, leaving 12 bases between them. The CDR3 loop reads CASSFAGGGDTQYF. In DNA form, the CDR3 reads TGTGCCAGCAGCTTCGCCGGGGGCGGAGATACGCAGTATTTT.

The rearrangement links TRBV7-9 to TRBJ2-1; D ambiguous. V shed 0 bases and J shed 2 bases, with 8 bases lying between them. This CDR3 spans 15 amino acids. Germline V gene lookup returns CDR1 SEHNR and CDR2 FQNEAQ (reference sequence). The CDR3 sequence: CASSLAGQTYNEQFF. The CDR3 nucleotides read TGTGCCAGCAGCTTAGCGGGTCAAACCTACAATGAGCAGTTCTTC.

The V gene is TRBV7-2, the J gene TRBJ1-2; 9 bases agree with TRBD1. The CDR3 extends over 16 amino acids. Germline V gene data show CDR1 as SGHTA and CDR2 as FQGNSA. With V trimmed by 4 bases and J by 4 bases, 10 bases remained unmatched. CDR3 amino acids: CASSSLPGQGSYGYTF. The CDR3 DNA sequence: TGTGCCAGCAGCTCCCTACCGGGACAGGGAAGCTATGGCTACACCTTC. The variable domain in full, with the rest retrieved from reference TRBV7-2 and TRBJ1-2, is GAGVSQSPSNKVTEKGKDVELRCDPISGHTALYWYRQSLGQGLEFLIYFQGNSAPDKSGLPSDRFSAERTGGSVSTLTIQRTQQEDSAVYLCASSSLPGQGSYGYTFGSGTRLTVV.

This clone occurred a few times. The chain recombines TRBV18 with TRBJ1-1, with a possible D match to TRBD1 (5 bases). V lost 4 bases and J lost 4, with 16 bases in between. The CDR3 is 15 amino acids. Germline CDR1 and CDR2: KGHSH and LQKENI. The CDR3 sequence: CASSQDQGGGTEAFF. CDR3 bases: TGTGCCAGCTCACAGGATCAGGGAGGCGGCACTGAAGCTTTCTTT.

V and J are TRBV28 and TRBJ2-5; D is uncertain. The CDR3 is 13 residues long. The germline V gene encodes CDR1 MDHEN and CDR2 SYDVKM. V was trimmed by 4 bases and J by 4 bases, leaving 10 bases between them. The CDR3 loop is CASSSSTIETQYF. CDR3 coding DNA: TGTGCCAGCAGTTCCTCAACCATAGAGACCCAGTACTTC. Variable domain in full (rest from reference TRBV28 and TRBJ2-5): DVKVTQSSRYLVKRTGEKVFLECVQDMDHENMFWYRQDPGLGLRLIYFSYDVKMKEKGDIPEGYSVSREKKERFSLILESASTNQTSMYLCASSSSTIETQYFGPGTRLLVL.

The V call is TRBV5-1, the J call TRBJ1-1; D remains ambiguous. The germline gives CDR1 SGHRS, CDR2 YFSETQ. This CDR3 region has 16 residues. V lost 2 bases to trimming and J lost 0 bases, with 14 bases between them. This CDR3 reads CASSFGVRILNTEAFF. CDR3 bases: TGCGCCAGCAGCTTTGGAGTCAGGATATTGAACACTGAAGCTTTCTTT.

The rearrangement uses TRBV7-9 and TRBJ2-7; tentatively, D is TRBD2 (6 bases). This CDR3 contains 12 residues. Germline V gene lookup returns CDR1 SEHNR and CDR2 FQNEAQ (reference sequence). The V end lost 5 bases, the J end lost 6 bases, and 11 bases lay between the germline ends. This CDR3 reads CASSNPRGEQYF. The DNA of the CDR3 is TGTGCCAGCAGCAACCCGCGGGGCGAGCAGTACTTC.

V and J are TRBV14 and TRBJ2-3; TRBD2 agrees at 9 bases. Germline CDR1 is SGHDN and CDR2 is FVKESK. CDR3 size: 17 residues. J was trimmed by 0 bases and V by 2 bases; bases with no gene match: 6. The CDR3 region is CASSQRKREVSTDTQYF. CDR3 DNA sequence: TGTGCCAGCAGCCAACGGAAGCGGGAGGTTAGCACAGATACGCAGTATTTT.

The chain joins TRBV9 to TRBJ2-7, with 9 bases lining up with TRBD1. This CDR3 is built from 15 residues. Trimming at V came to 4 bases and at J to 6 bases, leaving 11 bases not matched to a gene. The germline V gene encodes CDR1 SGDLS and CDR2 YYNGEE. The CDR3 region has the DNA TGTGCCAGCAGCCCCCGGGACAGGGTAGTTAGCGAGCAGTACTTC. Its translation is CASSPRDRVVSEQYF. Together with reference TRBV9 and TRBJ2-7, the CDR3 gives the full variable domain: DSGVTQTPKHLITATGQRVTLRCSPRSGDLSVYWYQQSLDQGLQFLIQYYNGEERAKGNILERFSAQQFPDLHSELNLSSLELGDSALYFCASSPRDRVVSEQYFGPGTRLTVT.

V is TRBV2 and J is TRBJ2-7; TRBD1 matches at 7 bases. Germline CDR1 reads SNHLY; CDR2 reads FYNNEI. The CDR3 totals 11 residues. The V gene end was trimmed by 6 bases and the J gene end by 6 bases; junction bases not matched to a gene: 2. CDR3 nucleotides: TGTGCCAGCAGAAACAGGGGCGAGCAGTACTTC. This gives the protein CASRNRGEQYF.

The sample holds one count of this clone. The chain carries TRBV30 and TRBJ1-2, with 7 bases that match TRBD1. This CDR3 spans 14 amino acids. V shed 2 bases, J shed 0 bases, and the junction held 3 bases outside the gene matches. CDR1 is GTSNPN and CDR2 is SVGIG in the germline V gene (reference sequence). The CDR3: CAWSRDRPNYGYTF. CDR3 in DNA: TGTGCCTGGAGTCGGGACAGACCTAACTATGGCTACACCTTC.

The chain recombines TRBV27 with TRBJ2-5; D call uncertain. Deletions cut 5 bases from V and 7 bases from J, with 11 bases between. The germline CDR1 and CDR2 sequences are MNHEY and SMNVEV (reference sequence). This CDR3 is 12 amino acids long. The CDR3 region has the DNA TGTGCCAGCAGTCCGCCGAGTGGGACCCAGTACTTC. As protein: CASSPPSGTQYF.

This clone was picked up one time. The V call is TRBV6-6, the J call TRBJ1-2; 9 bases align to TRBD1. This CDR3 is 16 amino acids long. The V gene's germline CDR1 is MNHNY and CDR2 SVGAGI (reference sequence). V lost 2 bases and J lost 7; bases outside the gene matches: 11. The CDR3 DNA reads as TGTGCCAGCAGTTACGTCTCCCCCGGGACAGGGTTTGGCTACACCTTC. This sequence encodes CASSYVSPGTGFGYTF.

The rearrangement links TRBV11-3 to TRBJ2-2; D unclear. Germline V CDR1 and CDR2: SGHNT, YENEEA. The CDR3 length is 14 residues. The ends were cut back, 5 bases at V and 4 bases at J, with 11 bases in the middle. CDR3 sequence (DNA): TGTGCCAGCAGCCTAAGGGTCAGCACCGGGGAGCTGTTTTTT. It is translated as CASSLRVSTGELFF.

This clone was observed a handful of times. This chain links TRBV2 with TRBJ1-2, with a weak D call TRBD1 (5 bases). Germline V lookup: CDR1 SNHLY, CDR2 FYNNEI. V shed 5 bases and J shed 2 bases, with 12 bases lying between them. The CDR3 spans 14 residues. The CDR3 protein is CASSLIRDNYGYTF. CDR3 nucleotides: TGTGCCAGCAGTTTAATCCGGGACAACTATGGCTACACCTTC.

Turning to this clone: The sample carries other DNA sequences with the same CDR3. The rearrangement links TRBV11-2 to TRBJ2-7; TRBD2 agrees at 12 bases. This CDR3 is 16 amino acids long. Germline loops: CDR1 SGHAT, CDR2 FQNNGV. With V trimmed by 4 bases and J by 2 bases, 6 bases remained unmatched. The CDR3 sequence: CASSYRRTSGTYEQYF. The CDR3 DNA follows: TGTGCCAGCAGCTACCGACGGACTAGCGGGACCTACGAGCAGTACTTC. The full variable domain, rest sourced from reference TRBV11-2 and TRBJ2-7, is EAGVAQSPRYKIIEKRQSVAFWCNPISGHATLYWYQQILGQGPKLLIQFQNNGVVDDSQLPKDRFSAERLKGVDSTLKIQPAKLEDSAVYLCASSYRRTSGTYEQYFGPGTRLTVT.

This rearrangement joins TRBV2 to TRBJ2-3; TRBD2 agrees at 8 bases. Germline V gene data show CDR1 as SNHLY and CDR2 as FYNNEI. The ends lost 6 bases at V and 0 bases at J; junction bases unmatched: 5. The CDR3 covers 15 residues. The CDR3 sequence: CASSTSGLSTDTQYF. DNA of the CDR3: TGTGCCAGCAGCACTAGCGGCCTGAGCACAGATACGCAGTATTTT.

This clone has a handful of counts. The J gene is TRBJ1-5, the V gene TRBV20-1; D is unresolved. There are 10 residues in the CDR3. CDR1 and CDR2 (germline): DFQATT, SNEGSKA (reference sequence). Trimming pared 6 bases from V and 5 bases from J, leaving 5 bases between. As DNA, the CDR3 is TGCAGTGCCTTCGATCAGCCCCAGCATTTT. Its translation: CSAFDQPQHF.

The gene calls are TRBV28 and TRBJ2-3, with TRBD2 matching 14 bases. This CDR3 contains 18 residues. Unmatched junction bases numbered 3, after V lost 0 bases and J lost 1 base. Germline values: CDR1 MDHEN, CDR2 SYDVKM. This CDR3 is CASSLWGLAGVGTDTQYF. The DNA of the CDR3 is TGTGCCAGCAGTTTATGGGGACTAGCGGGAGTGGGCACAGATACGCAGTATTTT.

The chain combines TRBV4-2 with TRBJ2-7, with D hard to call. This CDR3 has 14 amino acids. V lost 2 bases, J lost 2 bases, and 10 bases lay in between. CDR1 and CDR2 from the germline V gene are LGHNA and YNFKEQ. The CDR3, as DNA: TGTGCCAGCAGCCAAACCGCCGGCGCCTACGAGCAGTACTTC. Translated, it gives CASSQTAGAYEQYF.